This T cell receptor (beta chain) was obtained from a study of T cell responses to AZD1222 COVID-19 vaccine. Regarding the study as a whole: Across spike, vaccine-associated CD4 TCRs were found, dominant at 160-218 and 743-854.

TCRdb's copy holds only in-frame clones and misses some; the assay was immunoSEQ multiplex PCR. The data contain roughly 150,000 clones, 89% of them seen just once; the ten biggest clones take up approximately 5.1%. V was trimmed by 6 bases and J by 0 bases, leaving 6 bases between them. The V gene's germline CDR1 is WNHNN and CDR2 SYGVQD (reference sequence). CDR3 length: 13 residues. Points on this clone: No antigen is known for it.

The genes are TRBV10-1 and TRBJ1-3; D unclear. The sequence was collected from an adult in good health. The input for sequencing was peripheral blood, taken on day 0 of AZD1222 vaccination. The CDR3 DNA follows: TGCGCCAGCAGCCGAACCTCTGGAAACACCATATATTTT. Encoded protein: CASSRTSGNTIYF.